The 12 T cell receptor beta chains listed next were all sequenced from one sample in a study of spatial heterogeneity in lung cancer. TCRdb analysed the 5' RACE reads with MiXCR anew, one entry per CDR3 protein. This sample has about 85,000 distinct CDR3 sequences, with approximately 20% found just once. The sample's time point: sample taken at primary tumor resection. Whole RNA from tumor, nontumor lung or frozen PBMC was sequenced unsorted. The sequencing used PBMCs, collected at surgery. These receptors originate from a male donor with early-stage non-small cell lung cancer.

This clonotype turned up a few times. This chain uses TRBV27 with TRBJ1-2; 7 bases match TRBD1. The CDR3 is made up of 13 amino acids. J was trimmed by 6 bases and V by 4 bases; bases with no gene match: 5. CDR1 and CDR2 from the germline V gene are MNHEY and SMNVEV (reference sequence). The CDR3 nucleotides read TGTGCCAGCAGTTCTCGACAGGGCCATGGCTACACCTTC. It encodes CASSSRQGHGYTF.

In its sample, this clonotype was seen a few times. This rearrangement joins TRBV30 to TRBJ1-5, with D uncertain. CDR1 GTSNPN and CDR2 SVGIG come from the germline V gene (reference sequence). The CDR3 contains 16 residues. Trimming took 3 bases from V and 1 from J, leaving 16 bases between them. The CDR3 DNA is TGTGCCTGGAGCCGTGGAGGTGTGTTGAGCAATCAGCCCCAGCATTTT. Translated, it gives CAWSRGGVLSNQPQHF. The whole variable domain, filled in from reference TRBV30 and TRBJ1-5, reads SQTIHQWPATLVQPVGSPLSLECTVEGTSNPNLYWYRQAAGRGLQLLFYSVGIGQISSEVPQNLSASRPQDRQFILSSKKLLLSDSGFYLCAWSRGGVLSNQPQHFGDGTRLSIL.

The chain has TRBV27 and TRBJ2-7; 9 bases match TRBD1. The V gene end was trimmed by 7 bases and the J gene end by 6 bases; junction bases not matched to a gene: 7. The CDR3 sequence is 13 residues long. Germline V lookup: CDR1 MNHEY, CDR2 SMNVEV (reference sequence). The DNA of the CDR3 is TGTGCCAGCAACCAGGACAGGGGAGGCGAGCAGTACTTC. This sequence encodes CASNQDRGGEQYF.

CDR3 sequence: CATMGHGRGNTEAFF. The CDR3 DNA sequence: TGTGCCACGATGGGACATGGGAGGGGGAACACTGAAGCTTTCTTT. The chain recombines TRBV10-3 with TRBJ1-1; TRBD1 might be the D (6 bases). Per germline, CDR1 ENHRY and CDR2 SYGVKD. The CDR3 consists of 15 residues. With 10 bases removed from V and 1 base from J, the gap between germline ends came to 19 bases.

This clonotype has more than one count but fewer than ten. The chain couples TRBV2 to TRBJ2-3; no reliable D call. CDR3 length: 16 amino acids. V was trimmed by 6 bases and J by 2 bases, leaving 18 bases between them. Germline lookup yields CDR1 SNHLY and CDR2 FYNNEI. CDR3 protein: CASSQRGAHFTDTQYF. DNA for the CDR3: TGTGCCAGCAGCCAAAGAGGAGCACATTTCACAGATACGCAGTATTTT.

This clonotype appeared a few times. The J gene is TRBJ2-6, the V gene TRBV7-9; D is undetermined. The CDR3 is made up of 19 amino acids. Looked up from germline, CDR1 is SEHNR and CDR2 is FQNEAQ (reference sequence). V lost 4 bases and J 4 bases, leaving 23 bases between the germline ends. CDR3 DNA sequence: TGTGCCAGCAGCTCCATAAACCATGGACGGCTAGAAGGGGCCAACGTCCTGACTTTC. It encodes CASSSINHGRLEGANVLTF.

In its sample, this clonotype was seen a few times. This chain links TRBV28 with TRBJ1-5; no firm D call. The V gene lost 7 bases and the J gene lost 7 bases, with 11 bases spanning the gap. The CDR3 length is 12 residues. Per the germline V gene, CDR1 is MDHEN and CDR2 is SYDVKM. Here the CDR3 reads CASMWGKQPQHF. The CDR3 bases are TGTGCCAGCATGTGGGGAAAACAGCCCCAGCATTTT.

The rearrangement joins TRBV7-8 to TRBJ1-5; no reliable D call. CDR1 is SGHVS, CDR2 FQNEAQ, per germline. Trimming pared 7 bases from V and 4 bases from J, leaving 17 bases between. The CDR3 has 15 amino acids. CDR3 residues: CASTLSGSVNQPQHF. The CDR3 coding sequence is TGTGCCAGCACCCTTAGTGGCAGTGTAAATCAGCCCCAGCATTTT.

This clonotype has more than one count but fewer than ten. The chain has TRBV5-1 and TRBJ2-3; 7 nucleotides match TRBD2. Germline-derived CDR1 and CDR2 are SGHRS and YFSETQ. The CDR3 consists of 15 residues. Trimming removed 6 bases from V and 6 bases from J; junction bases left unmatched: 13. CDR3 sequence (DNA): TGCGCCAGCACCCCCGGGAGGCCGCGTGGGGATACGCAGTATTTT. Translating it yields CASTPGRPRGDTQYF.

This clonotype turned up a few times. V is TRBV27 and J is TRBJ2-1, with a tentative D call TRBD1 (5 bases). In germline, CDR1 is MNHEY, CDR2 SMNVEV (reference sequence). The CDR3 is made up of 11 amino acids. The V and J ends lost 5 bases and 12 bases respectively, with 11 bases between them. CDR3 residues: CASSQGRLQFF. The CDR3, as DNA: TGTGCCAGCAGTCAGGGCCGATTGCAGTTCTTC.

This clonotype is categorized as medium-sized. The chain carries TRBV20-1 and TRBJ2-7; TRBD1 aligns across 9 bases. J gave up 3 bases and V 0 bases, and 3 bases lay outside the gene matches. This CDR3 contains 14 residues. Germline V lookup: CDR1 DFQATT, CDR2 SNEGSKA (reference sequence). CDR3 residues: CSARDRGQGYEQYF. The DNA of the CDR3 is TGCAGTGCTAGAGACAGGGGACAGGGCTACGAGCAGTACTTC.

This clonotype was counted ten times or more. The rearrangement joins TRBV7-9 to TRBJ2-6; 9 bases fit TRBD1. The CDR3 spans 17 residues. Trimming removed 5 bases from V and 2 bases from J; junction bases left unmatched: 7. Per germline, CDR1 SEHNR and CDR2 FQNEAQ (reference sequence). DNA of the CDR3: TGTGCCAGCAGCGGATGGGACAGGGATGCTGGGGCCAACGTCCTGACTTTC. Its translation is CASSGWDRDAGANVLTF.